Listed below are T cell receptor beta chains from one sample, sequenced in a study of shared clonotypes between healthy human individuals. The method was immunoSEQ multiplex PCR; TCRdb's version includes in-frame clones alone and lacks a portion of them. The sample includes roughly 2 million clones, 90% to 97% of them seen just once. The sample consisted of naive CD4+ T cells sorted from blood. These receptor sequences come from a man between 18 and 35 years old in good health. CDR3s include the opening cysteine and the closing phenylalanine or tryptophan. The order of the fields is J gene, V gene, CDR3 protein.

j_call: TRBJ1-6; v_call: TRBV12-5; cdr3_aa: CASGLSGPLHF
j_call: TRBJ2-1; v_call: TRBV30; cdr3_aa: CAWSVSRRLAVREQFF
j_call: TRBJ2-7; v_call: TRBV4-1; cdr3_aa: CASSPTGSYEQYF
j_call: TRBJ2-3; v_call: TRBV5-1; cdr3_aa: CASRLSGRGTDTQYF
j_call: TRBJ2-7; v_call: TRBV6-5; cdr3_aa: CASSYGKPRAYEQYF
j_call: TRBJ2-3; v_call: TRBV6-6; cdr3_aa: CASIQMAQTSTDTQYF
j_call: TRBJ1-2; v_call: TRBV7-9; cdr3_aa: CASSLDPGAYGYTF
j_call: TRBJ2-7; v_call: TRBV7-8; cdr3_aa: CASSLARFGTEPTYEQYF
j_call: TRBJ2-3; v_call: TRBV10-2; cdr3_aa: CASIDRGTDTQYF
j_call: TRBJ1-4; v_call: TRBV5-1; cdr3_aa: CASRGEGGREKLFF
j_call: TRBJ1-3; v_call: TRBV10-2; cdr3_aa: CASSERGSGNTIYF
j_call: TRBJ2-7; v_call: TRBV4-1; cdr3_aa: CASSPGQILSYEQYF
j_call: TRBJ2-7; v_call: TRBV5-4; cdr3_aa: CASSLVGGPSYEQYF
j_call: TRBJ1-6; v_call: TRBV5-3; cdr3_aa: CATDRQAPLHF
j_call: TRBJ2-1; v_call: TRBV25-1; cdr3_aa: CASRPSGGGLNRQFF
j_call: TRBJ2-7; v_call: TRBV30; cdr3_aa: CAWTGQAKQYF
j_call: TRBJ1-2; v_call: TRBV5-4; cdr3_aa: CASSLLGSYGYTF
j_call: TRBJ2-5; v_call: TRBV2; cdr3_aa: CASRRLAGVGETQYF
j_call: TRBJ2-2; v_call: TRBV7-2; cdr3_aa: CASSPDSPGELFF